This entry features one T cell receptor (beta chain) sequence. Data came from immunoSEQ multiplex PCR; TCRdb stores just in-frame clones and leaves some out. The sample records about 170,000 clones, 79% being singletons. This sample was included in a study of blood T cell repertoires in COVID-19. Trimming cost V 1 base and J 3 bases, with 10 bases left between them. This CDR3 is built from 14 residues. The V gene's germline CDR1 is LGHNA and CDR2 YSLEER. Sequenced: PBMCs or T cells enriched from blood (not recorded which). This receptor was taken from a woman in her 70s in a cohort exposed to, infected with or recovered from COVID-19 (not recorded which). The V call is TRBV4-3, the J call TRBJ2-7, with a possible D match to TRBD2 (5 bases). CDR3 sequence: CASSQGTGDYEQYF. In DNA form, the CDR3 reads TGCGCCAGCAGCCAAGGTACCGGGGACTACGAGCAGTACTTC.